This T cell receptor beta chain was documented in a study of cytomegalovirus exposure and HLA in healthy donors. Looking at the study overall: Earlier, approximately 180 million T cells were analyzed, and fewer than 120 million unique TCR beta sequences were found among them. Study findings and constraints: Researchers left out some V segments, among them TRBV6-2 and TRBV6-3, as indistinguishable.

Of note for this clone: What it binds is unknown.

Vbeta (60) and Jbeta (13) primers were used in the PCR. TCRdb's copy holds only in-frame clones and misses some; the assay was immunoSEQ multiplex PCR. The specimen's table records around 140,000 clones. The CDR3 length is 14 residues. Germline CDR1 and CDR2: SGDLS and YYNGEE. V gave up 2 bases and J gave up 2 bases; unmatched junction bases: 4. Sequences were obtained from PBMCs. The TCR was taken from a woman between 35 and 50 years old in good health and CMV-seropositive. This chain connects TRBV9 to TRBJ2-7; 7 bases map to TRBD2. CDR3 bases: TGTGCCAGCAGCGTCGGCGCGGGGGCCTACGAGCAGTACTTC. It encodes CASSVGAGAYEQYF. Full variable domain (outside the CDR3, taken from reference TRBV9 and TRBJ2-7): DSGVTQTPKHLITATGQRVTLRCSPRSGDLSVYWYQQSLDQGLQFLIQYYNGEERAKGNILERFSAQQFPDLHSELNLSSLELGDSALYFCASSVGAGAYEQYFGPGTRLTVT.